This T cell receptor (beta chain) was captured by sequencing in a study of post-analysis software for immune sequencing data. Unique molecular identifiers were built into the TCR beta cDNA libraries. TCRdb recomputed calls from the PCR reads with MiXCR, one row per CDR3 protein. The repertoire holds about 430,000 distinct CDR3 sequences, with about 40% as singletons. This CDR3 contains 19 residues. Germline loops: CDR1 KGHSH, CDR2 LQKENI. V trimming: 2 bases; J trimming: 0 bases; junction bases outside the gene matches: 11. Note on this clonotype: Its antigen is currently unknown.

Study results and limitations: Included in a set of roughly five TRBV segments more frequent in patients than controls were TRBV5-6, TRBV5-1 and TRBV20-1.

The TCR comes from a girl aged 2 to 9 with multiple sclerosis. The chain uses TRBV18 and TRBJ2-1; TRBD2 matches 9 bases. Specimen: blood. The CDR3 loop reads CASSPFVTSGISSYNEQFF. The DNA of the CDR3 is TGTGCCAGCTCACCATTCGTGACTAGCGGAATCAGCTCCTACAATGAGCAGTTCTTC.